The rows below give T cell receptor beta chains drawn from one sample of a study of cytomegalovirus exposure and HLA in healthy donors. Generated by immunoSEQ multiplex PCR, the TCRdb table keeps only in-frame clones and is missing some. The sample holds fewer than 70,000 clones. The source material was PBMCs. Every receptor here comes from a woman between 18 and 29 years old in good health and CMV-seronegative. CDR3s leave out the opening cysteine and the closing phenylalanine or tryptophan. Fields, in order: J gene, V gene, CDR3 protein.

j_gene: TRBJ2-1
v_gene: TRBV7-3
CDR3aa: ASSSNNEQF

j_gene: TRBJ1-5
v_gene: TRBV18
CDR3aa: ASSPPRSSNSNQPQH

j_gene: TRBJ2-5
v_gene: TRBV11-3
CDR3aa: ASSLGMAGQETQY

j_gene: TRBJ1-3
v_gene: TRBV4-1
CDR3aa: ASSQVTGALRDWRY

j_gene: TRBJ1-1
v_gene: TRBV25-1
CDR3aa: ASSQANTEAF

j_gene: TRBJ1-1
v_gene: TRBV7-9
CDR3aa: ASSSSRPAVMNTEAF

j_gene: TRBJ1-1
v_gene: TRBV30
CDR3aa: AWRASGFGTEAF

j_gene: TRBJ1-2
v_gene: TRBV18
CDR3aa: ASSPSGTGYGYT

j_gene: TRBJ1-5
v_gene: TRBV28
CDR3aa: ASTTGQNQPQH

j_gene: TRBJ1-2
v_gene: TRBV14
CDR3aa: ASSQDTGGPWGYT

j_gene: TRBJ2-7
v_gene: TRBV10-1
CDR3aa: AIYREAKTYEQY

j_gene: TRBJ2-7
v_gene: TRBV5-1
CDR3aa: ASSFGLDYEQY

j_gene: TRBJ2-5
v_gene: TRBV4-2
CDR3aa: ASSHMLRTSGGAAETQY

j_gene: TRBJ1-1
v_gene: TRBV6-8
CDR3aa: ARSAGHAEAF

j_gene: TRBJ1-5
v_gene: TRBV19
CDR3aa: ASSLWTGGQPQH

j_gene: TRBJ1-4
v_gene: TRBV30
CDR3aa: AWSGGGNEKLF

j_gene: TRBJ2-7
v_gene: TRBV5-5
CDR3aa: ASSVWVVTEGSYEQY